The clone carrying this T cell receptor (beta chain) was counted at least ten times. The sample belongs to a study of regulatory T cells in long-lasting Graves disease. Noted time point: newly diagnosed GD, antithyroid drugs for less than 3 months. With RNA extracted from PBMCs as input, the TCR library was made. Libraries of TCR beta came from iRepertoire HTBI primers plus Arm-PCR of CDR3 regions. TCRdb reprocessed the multiplex PCR reads with MiXCR, giving one entry per CDR3 protein. The profile shows fewer than 500,000 distinct CDR3 sequences, about 17% of them singletons. This same sample was also taken into another study, of T cells in Graves' hyperthyroidism and ophthalmopathy. That work contributes: If no ophthalmopathy progression occurred within 18 months, Graves' hyperthyroidism was stable. Subjects aged 18 to 65 presented with newly diagnosed hyperthyroidism of less than 2 months' duration. Diagnosis rested on symptoms, serum thyroxine and TRAb, thyroid ultrasound, and orbital computed tomography. In blood, most of the thyroid clonotypes expanded above 0.001 were also present.

Material: peripheral blood mononuclear cells (PBMCs), obtained at new diagnosis, from a patient treated with antithyroid drugs. The receptor was isolated from a man in his forties or fifties with Graves disease.

The CDR3 here is CASRNRQGRTGELFF. Written as DNA, the CDR3 is TGTGCCAGCAGAAACCGACAGGGGAGAACCGGGGAGCTGTTTTTT. The chain combines TRBV6-8 with TRBJ2-2; 8 bases match TRBD1. CDR1 and CDR2 from the germline V gene are MNHGY and SAAAGT. V shed 6 bases, J shed 5 bases, and the junction held 8 bases outside the gene matches. The CDR3 has 15 residues.